This is a list of T cell receptor beta chains from one sample in a study of shared clonotypes between healthy human individuals. The table came from immunoSEQ multiplex PCR; TCRdb's copy has only in-frame clones and leaves some out. This table has about 2.1 million clones, roughly 93% appearing once. Sequencing input: naive CD8+ T cells from PBMCs. All receptors derive from a man aged 18 to 29 in good health. Some clones in this sample may be carry-over from other donors' samples. Both conserved end residues are part of each CDR3. Fields, in order: CDR3 length, clone size, D gene, V gene, J gene, CDR3 DNA, CDR3 protein. D genes are given only for firm matches. Not every row has a clone size; where given, it reads once, few, many or a size class.

>17|NA|NA|TRBV15|TRBJ2-1
TGTGCCACCAGCAGGGAGGGGTGGGACAGCCACGGGAACGAGCAGTTCTTC
CATSREGWDSHGNEQFF
>12|NA|NA|TRBV19|TRBJ1-2
TGTGCCGGATGGGACACCGGCTATGGCTACACCTTC
CAGWDTGYGYTF
>14|NA|NA|TRBV28|TRBJ2-2
TGTGCCAGCAGTTTACAGGGATACACCGGGGAGCTGTTTTTT
CASSLQGYTGELFF
>17|NA|NA|TRBV7-9|TRBJ2-1
TGTGCCAGCAGCTTAGGGGTGAGCTCTAGTTCCTACAATGAGCAGTTCTTC
CASSLGVSSSSYNEQFF
>12|NA|NA|TRBV14|TRBJ1-1
TGTGCCAGCAGCCGGGTATCCGCTGAAGCTTTCTTT
CASSRVSAEAFF
>16|NA|TRBD2|TRBV27|TRBJ2-3
TGTGCCAGCAGTTTAACTCCCGGACTAGCGGGAGATACGCAGTATTTT
CASSLTPGLAGDTQYF
>12|NA|NA|TRBV27|TRBJ1-1
TGTGCCAGTAGCGGGGGGACCACTGAAGCTTTCTTT
CASSGGTTEAFF
>17|NA|NA|TRBV13|TRBJ2-3
TGTGCCAGCAGCTTAGTTATTGGTGGGCAGGTGGGCGATACGCAGTATTTT
CASSLVIGGQVGDTQYF
>15|NA|TRBD1|TRBV7-8|TRBJ1-5
TGTGCCAGCACGCATGGACAGGGCTTCAATCAGCCCCAGCATTTT
CASTHGQGFNQPQHF
>14|once|NA|TRBV19|TRBJ2-7
TGTGGTCCTAAGGCTCGGACCCCCGCCTACGAGCAGTACTTC
CGPKARTPAYEQYF
>15|NA|TRBD1|TRBV6-5|TRBJ1-2
TGTGCCAGCAGTTACTCGGACAGGGGGTCATATGGCTACACCTTC
CASSYSDRGSYGYTF
>16|NA|TRBD2|TRBV27|TRBJ2-7
TGTGCCAGCAGTTTATCGGGACTAGCGGGAGTCATCGAGCAGTACTTC
CASSLSGLAGVIEQYF
>13|NA|NA|TRBV27|TRBJ1-2
TGTGCCAGCAGTCTCTGGGCTAACTATGGCTACACCTTC
CASSLWANYGYTF
>13|NA|NA|TRBV7-9|TRBJ2-5
TGTGCCAGCAGCGGGAGGAACCAAGAGACCCAGTACTTC
CASSGRNQETQYF
>15|NA|NA|TRBV19|TRBJ2-2
TGTGCCAGTAGTATAGATAGAGGAGTCACCGGGGAGCTGTTTTTT
CASSIDRGVTGELFF
>16|NA|NA|TRBV4-2|TRBJ1-2
TGTGCCAGCAGCCAAGATAGGAGAGGCTTAGTGGACGGCTACACCTTC
CASSQDRRGLVDGYTF
>16|few|NA|TRBV2|TRBJ2-7
TGTGCCAGCAGGCCACCTAGGGGACTGAACTCGTACGAGCAGTACTTC
CASRPPRGLNSYEQYF
>12|NA|NA|TRBV7-8|TRBJ1-1
TGTGCCAGCAGCTTAGCGCCGGCTGAAGCTTTCTTT
CASSLAPAEAFF
>13|NA|NA|TRBV29-1|TRBJ2-5
TGCAGCGTTGAGGCGGGATTTTGGGAGACCCAGTACTTC
CSVEAGFWETQYF
>15|NA|NA|TRBV5-4|TRBJ2-2
TGTGCCAGCAGCTTGTTTCGGGGGAACACCGGGGAGCTGTTTTTT
CASSLFRGNTGELFF
>15|NA|NA|TRBV7-9|TRBJ2-3
TGTGCCAGCAGATCAGGAGGTCGGCGGACAGATACGCAGTATTTT
CASRSGGRRTDTQYF
>14|NA|NA|TRBV10-1|TRBJ2-2
TGCGCCAGCAGTGAAAGGGGCTTCACCGGGGAGCTGTTTTTT
CASSERGFTGELFF
>14|NA|NA|TRBV27|TRBJ1-1
TGTGCCAGCTCCTGGGGAGGGGCTTACACTGAAGCTTTCTTT
CASSWGGAYTEAFF
>15|NA|NA|TRBV2|TRBJ2-7
TGTGCCAGCACCCCCCGGGACCCCCCCTGGCACGAGCAGTACTTC
CASTPRDPPWHEQYF
>15|NA|NA|TRBV5-1|TRBJ2-1
TGCGCCAGCAGCTTGGGACTAGTGGGAGATGTTGAGCAGTTCTTC
CASSLGLVGDVEQFF
>15|NA|NA|TRBV6-6|TRBJ1-1
TGTGCCAGCACATACGCATGGGCAACGGGCACTGAAGCTTTCTTT
CASTYAWATGTEAFF
>12|NA|NA|TRBV5-1|TRBJ1-1
TGCGCCAGCAGCTTGGGGGCCAACGGTGCTTTCTTT
CASSLGANGAFF
>14|NA|NA|TRBV10-1|TRBJ1-3
TGCGCCCAAAAGGAGGCCTTCTCTGGAAACACCATATATTTT
CAQKEAFSGNTIYF
>13|NA|NA|TRBV6-4|TRBJ2-7
TGTGCCAGAAATCCCCGGGAGACCGACGAGCAGTACTTC
CARNPRETDEQYF
>13|NA|NA|TRBV11-2|TRBJ1-5
TGTGCCAGCAGCTTAGCCAGCGGGCAGCCCCAGCATTTT
CASSLASGQPQHF
>13|NA|TRBD1|TRBV6-1|TRBJ2-7
TGTGCCAGCAGGCCCCCGACAGGGTACGAGCAGTACTTC
CASRPPTGYEQYF
>13|NA|NA|TRBV29-1|TRBJ2-7
TGCAGCGTTGAAGATCGTAACCTCGGCGAGCAGTACTTC
CSVEDRNLGEQYF
>17|NA|TRBD1|TRBV7-9|TRBJ2-4
TGTGCCAGCACCTATGCCTCCAGGACAGGGGATTCGGACATTCAGTACTTC
CASTYASRTGDSDIQYF
>12|few|NA|TRBV29-1|TRBJ1-1
TGCAGCGCCGAGGGGGGGAACACTGAAGCTTTCTTT
CSAEGGNTEAFF
>15|NA|TRBD2|TRBV29-1|TRBJ2-1
TGCAGCGTTGATGTTTGGGGACTAGCGGGATTTGCACAGTTCTTC
CSVDVWGLAGFAQFF
>15|NA|TRBD2|TRBV9|TRBJ2-5
TGTGCCAGCAGCCTCGGGACTAGCTCGGGGGAGACCCAGTACTTC
CASSLGTSSGETQYF
>14|NA|NA|TRBV28|TRBJ1-6
TGTGCCAGCCGACTTGGGGGGGGTGGATCACCCCTCCACTTT
CASRLGGGGSPLHF
>15|once|NA|TRBV6-1|TRBJ2-7
TGTGCCAGCAGTGATGGGGGTGACAGCTCCTACGAGCAGTACTTC
CASSDGGDSSYEQYF
>18|NA|NA|TRBV7-8|TRBJ2-5
TGTGCCAGCAGCTTAGCGCGTAGTAACAGCCTTAACCAAGAGACCCAGTACTTC
CASSLARSNSLNQETQYF
>15|NA|TRBD1|TRBV7-9|TRBJ1-2
TGTGCCAGCAGCTTAGAGCCAGGGGGCGTCTATGGCTACACCTTC
CASSLEPGGVYGYTF